This T cell receptor (beta chain) was documented in a study of blood T cell repertoires in COVID-19. Across the whole study: Sample material is recorded as cDNA or gDNA derived from T cells, B-cell-depleted T cells, or PBMCs.

Sequencing used immunoSEQ multiplex PCR; TCRdb keeps in-frame clones, though not all of them. The data contain fewer than 110,000 clones, approximately 92% of them singletons. Input material: peripheral blood. The origin of this receptor is a man aged 50-59 years with active COVID-19.

The chain's CDR3 is CSVVGGWGANYGYTF. CDR3 nucleotide sequence: TGCAGCGTTGTAGGAGGTTGGGGAGCTAACTATGGCTACACCTTC. The chain uses TRBV29-1 and TRBJ1-2; D is unclear. Trimming pared 4 bases from V and 0 bases from J, leaving 15 bases between. The CDR3 contains 15 residues. Per the germline V gene, CDR1 is SQVTM and CDR2 is ANQGSEA.